This entry is about one T cell receptor beta chain. The CDR3 contains 16 residues. The V end lost 4 bases, the J end lost 0 bases, and 13 bases lay between the germline ends. Germline values: CDR1 SGHRS, CDR2 YFSETQ. Using immunoSEQ multiplex PCR, the repertoire was profiled, and TCRdb retains in-frame clones only, with some absent. The table lists about 190,000 clones, around 84% of them singletons. These data come from a study of blood T cell repertoires in COVID-19. Grouping used clinical history reported by participants in a survey and questionnaire. Two negative PCRs, clearance, or symptom resolution had been documented for recovered Cohort 3 donors.

The TCR was taken from a woman between 25 and 40 years old who had recovered from COVID-19. The V call is TRBV5-1, the J call TRBJ1-4; D gene unclear. The specimen sequenced was PBMCs or T cells enriched from blood (not recorded which). The CDR3 nucleotides read TGCGCCAGCAGCCGTGCGACGGGTGCAACTAATGAAAAACTGTTTTTT. It codes for CASSRATGATNEKLFF.